This TCR beta chain was recorded in a study of OX40 agonist ivuxolimab in advanced cancers. Study overall: It was ivuxolimab, an agonistic anti-OX40 (CD134) antibody, that patients were treated with. Prior anti-PD-1, anti-PD-L1 or anti-CTLA-4 therapy did not bar entry, and more than 35% had some. The dose-escalation cohort was approximately 80% male, with a mean age of around 60 years, ranging about 23 to 79. Study-level points and caveats: At 0.1 to 3.0 mg/kg, clonal expansion of CD4+ and CD8+ blood T cells had occurred by week 6.

After removal of 8 bases from V and 2 bases from J, the junction contained 2 bases not matched to a gene. Germline V CDR1 and CDR2: SEHNR, FQNEAQ (reference sequence). The CDR3 runs to 13 residues. TCRdb keeps only in-frame clones here, not all; method: immunoSEQ multiplex PCR. The table has 70,000 or so clones, roughly 90% seen once. About this clone: Antigen unknown.

The rearrangement joins TRBV7-9 to TRBJ2-7; 11 bases match TRBD2. The sequencing here drew on CD4+ or CD8+ T cells sorted from blood, taken in a trial of the OX40 agonist ivuxolimab. This clonotype was obtained from an adult with an advanced solid tumor such as melanoma, head and neck, liver or kidney cancer. The DNA of the CDR3 is TGTGCCAGCCAGACTAGCGGGACCTACGAGCAGTACTTC. Translating it yields CASQTSGTYEQYF. Full variable domain (outside the CDR3, taken from reference TRBV7-9 and TRBJ2-7): DTGVSQNPRHKITKRGQNVTFRCDPISEHNRLYWYRQTLGQGPEFLTYFQNEAQLEKSRLLSDRFSAERPKGSFSTLEIQRTEQGDSAMYLCASQTSGTYEQYFGPGTRLTVT.